These 8 T cell receptor beta chains originate from one sample sequenced in a study of CD4 T cells in lung cancer. At least 3 cm from the malignant lesion, non-adjacent lung tissue was taken from the same resection. The protocol was immunoSEQ multiplex PCR, while the TCRdb copy is restricted to in-frame clones and leaves out a portion. The sample lists approximately 11,000 clones, 50% to 75% occurring once. The specimen was normal lung tissue taken away from the tumor. Receptors originate from a man aged 55 to 70 with non-small cell lung cancer.

The CDR3 region has the DNA TGTGCCAGCGGGACTAGCGACCTGTGGGAGCAGTACTTC. This gives the protein CASGTSDLWEQYF. The chain combines TRBV28 with TRBJ2-7, with TRBD2 identical over 10 bases. CDR3 size: 13 residues. Germline CDR1 reads MDHEN; CDR2 reads SYDVKM. Trimming at V came to 8 bases and at J to 7 bases, leaving 8 bases not matched to a gene.

The chain joins TRBV6-6 to TRBJ2-1; maybe TRBD2 (7 bases). Trimming pared 5 bases from V and 1 base from J, leaving 12 bases between. Germline CDR1 MNHNY, CDR2 SVGAGI (reference sequence). The CDR3 runs to 15 residues. The chain's CDR3 is CASSRGAPSYNEQFF. CDR3 sequence (DNA): TGTGCCAGCAGTCGGGGGGCGCCGTCCTACAATGAGCAGTTCTTC.

This clone was recorded only once. The J gene is TRBJ1-4, the V gene TRBV28; D not resolved. CDR3 size: 13 residues. Per the germline V gene, CDR1 is MDHEN and CDR2 is SYDVKM. Trimming pared 0 bases from V and 8 bases from J, leaving 7 bases between. The CDR3 loop reads CASSLWSREKLFF. The CDR3 DNA follows: TGTGCCAGCAGTTTATGGTCGAGGGAAAAACTGTTTTTT.

The chain links TRBV5-6 to TRBJ2-1; D remains ambiguous. The V end was cut by 0 bases, the J end by 5 bases, with 15 bases between. This CDR3 contains 16 residues. Germline V lookup: CDR1 SGHDT, CDR2 YYEEEE. CDR3 bases: TGTGCCAGCAGCTTGGTAACCCACGGAGTTGACAATGAGCAGTTCTTC. Translating gives CASSLVTHGVDNEQFF.

The V call is TRBV9, the J call TRBJ2-3; a weak D match, TRBD1 (5 bases). Trimming removed 4 bases from V and 1 base from J, with 13 bases in between. The CDR3 is 15 amino acids. The germline V gene has CDR1 SGDLS and CDR2 YYNGEE. DNA for the CDR3: TGTGCCAGCAGCTCCCGCCAGGGTGGCACAGATACGCAGTATTTT. As protein: CASSSRQGGTDTQYF.

This chain uses TRBV13 with TRBJ2-1; 13 positions match TRBD2. The V and J ends lost 2 bases and 9 bases, in that order; junction bases with no gene match: 13. The CDR3 is made up of 18 amino acids. Germline V gives CDR1 PRHDT, CDR2 FYEKMQ (reference sequence). Here the CDR3 DNA reads TGTGCCAGCAGCTTAATACTAGCGGGAGGGCCAAGTCATCCTGAGCAGTTCTTC. Translating it yields CASSLILAGGPSHPEQFF.

This chain connects TRBV19 to TRBJ2-1; TRBD2 matches 7 bases. This CDR3 contains 16 residues. CDR1 LNHDA and CDR2 SQIVND come from the germline V gene (reference sequence). V trimming: 0 bases; J trimming: 4 bases; junction bases outside the gene matches: 6. CDR3 DNA sequence: TGTGCCAGTAGTATAGATGGGGCTAGCGGTTACAATGAGCAGTTCTTC. It yields the protein CASSIDGASGYNEQFF.

The chain uses TRBV5-5 and TRBJ2-3, with 10 bases lining up with TRBD2. The CDR3 spans 13 residues. Germline trimming cut 10 bases from V and 5 bases from J; bases unmatched to any gene: 7. CDR1 SGHKS and CDR2 YYEKEE come from the germline V gene (reference sequence). The CDR3 DNA reads TGTGCCTCCCAGCGGGAGGGAGGAGATACGCAGTATTTT. This encodes CASQREGGDTQYF.